The 25 T cell receptor beta chains in this list originate from one sample, sequenced in a study of blood T cell repertoires in COVID-19. Profiled with immunoSEQ multiplex PCR; TCRdb holds only in-frame clones, not every one. The data hold more than 300,000 clones, with about 90% observed a single time. Sequences were obtained from peripheral blood. These receptor sequences come from a woman in her sixties or seventies with COVID-19, enrolled during active disease.

The chain uses TRBV25-1 and TRBJ2-7; 7 nucleotides match TRBD2. CDR3 length equals 13 residues. Germline V lookup: CDR1 MGHDK, CDR2 SYGVNS. Unmatched junction bases numbered 11, after V lost 8 bases and J lost 7 bases. CDR3 protein: CASGSGARGEQYF. The CDR3, as DNA: TGTGCCAGCGGGAGCGGGGCTCGAGGTGAGCAGTACTTC.

The chain has TRBV6-5 and TRBJ1-3; 7 nucleotides line up with TRBD1. Germline loops: CDR1 MNHEY, CDR2 SVGAGI. The CDR3 has 15 amino acids. The V segment lost 2 bases and the J segment 3 bases; nucleotides outside the gene matches: 4. The CDR3 region is CASSYNRGDGNTIYF. DNA of the CDR3: TGTGCCAGCAGTTACAACAGGGGTGATGGAAACACCATATATTTT.

This chain uses TRBV12-3 or TRBV12-4 with TRBJ2-4; D possibly corresponds to TRBD2 (5 bases). The CDR3 covers 12 residues. Trimming took off 3 bases at V and 7 bases at J, with 7 bases between the two ends. The chain's CDR3 is CASSLRVNIQYF. In DNA, the CDR3 is TGTGCCAGCAGTTTGAGGGTGAACATTCAGTACTTC.

This rearrangement joins TRBV6-5 to TRBJ2-7; D uncertain. The CDR3 length is 14 residues. Trimming left V 0 bases short and J 5 bases short, with 11 bases between. CDR1 and CDR2 (germline): MNHEY, SVGAGI. The CDR3 sequence is CASSYSGISNEQYF. DNA for the CDR3: TGTGCCAGCAGTTACTCGGGCATTTCGAACGAGCAGTACTTC.

Here the CDR3 reads CASSYSSLLNTEAFF. CDR3 nucleotides: TGTGCCAGCAGTTACTCGAGTCTGCTGAACACTGAAGCTTTCTTT. The rearrangement links TRBV6-5 to TRBJ1-1; D not certain. V dropped 0 bases and J dropped 0 bases, with 8 bases sitting between them. The germline CDR1 and CDR2 sequences are MNHEY and SVGAGI. This CDR3 is 15 amino acids long.

The rearrangement uses TRBV4-1 and TRBJ2-3; the D is unclear. CDR1 and CDR2 from the germline V gene are MGHRA and YSYEKL. CDR3 size: 14 residues. With 1 base removed from V and 2 bases from J, the gap between germline ends came to 7 bases. The CDR3 spells CASSQVSDTDTQYF. The CDR3 nucleotides are TGCGCCAGCAGCCAAGTCTCAGACACAGATACGCAGTATTTT.

The chain couples TRBV5-1 to TRBJ1-3, with 7 bases fitting TRBD1. In germline, CDR1 is SGHRS, CDR2 YFSETQ. The CDR3 is 16 residues long. Trimming cost V 1 base and J 0 bases; bases outside gene matches: 4. In DNA form, the CDR3 reads TGCGCCAGCAGCTTGTGGGCAGGGGGCTCTGGAAACACCATATATTTT. Translated, it gives CASSLWAGGSGNTIYF.

The V call is TRBV7-2, the J call TRBJ2-4; 11 nucleotides line up with TRBD2. The V gene's germline CDR1 is SGHTA and CDR2 FQGNSA. The CDR3 consists of 17 residues. The V gene end was trimmed by 4 bases and the J gene end by 1 base; junction bases not matched to a gene: 6. The CDR3 spells CASSYLSGGAAKNIQYF. CDR3 nucleotides: TGTGCCAGCAGCTATCTTAGCGGGGGGGCGGCCAAAAACATTCAGTACTTC.

This sequence joins TRBV5-4 and TRBJ2-7, with TRBD2 matching 8 bases. CDR1 is SGHNT and CDR2 is YYREEE in the germline V gene (reference sequence). The CDR3 consists of 17 residues. Unmatched junction bases numbered 9, after V lost 1 base and J lost 0 bases. The CDR3 sequence: CASSLKAGGSSSYEQYF. In DNA form, the CDR3 reads TGTGCCAGCAGCTTGAAGGCGGGGGGCTCTAGCTCCTACGAGCAGTACTTC.

The chain couples TRBV5-8 to TRBJ1-2; D gene ambiguous. Germline V gene lookup returns CDR1 SGHTS and CDR2 YDEGEE. The germline V and J ends were trimmed by 0 bases and 0 bases, with 6 bases remaining between them. The CDR3 runs 14 residues. The CDR3 region is CASSLAAANYGYTF. DNA for the CDR3: TGTGCCAGCAGCTTGGCCGCAGCTAACTATGGCTACACCTTC.

The chain uses TRBV7-9 and TRBJ1-1; tentative D call: TRBD1 (5 bases). CDR1 SEHNR and CDR2 FQNEAQ come from the germline V gene (reference sequence). This CDR3 comprises 12 residues. Trimming left V 1 base short and J 6 bases short, with 6 bases between. CDR3 nucleotide sequence: TGTGCCAGCAGCTTAGAAGGGGCTGAAGCTTTCTTT. It yields the protein CASSLEGAEAFF.

The chain joins TRBV21-1 to TRBJ2-7; the table assigns TRBD1, which was not confirmed against the DNA. TRBV21-1 is a pseudogene. The CDR3 extends over 14 amino acids. The CDR3 loop reads CASSNGTGGCEQYF. In nucleotides, the CDR3 is TGTGCCAGCAGCAACGGGACAGGGGGCTGCGAGCAGTACTTC.

The rearrangement links TRBV12-5 to TRBJ2-7; D possibly corresponds to TRBD2 (6 bases). V was shortened by 0 bases and J by 3 bases, with 9 bases between the two germline ends. Germline V CDR1 and CDR2: LGHNT, FRNRAP. This CDR3 has 14 residues. In nucleotides, the CDR3 is TGTGCTAGTGGTTTGGTATTGGGGGGCTACGAGCAGTACTTC. This sequence encodes CASGLVLGGYEQYF.

V and J are TRBV24-1 and TRBJ2-1, with D tentatively TRBD2 (7 bases). Germline CDR1 and CDR2: KGHDR and SFDVKD. The V end was cut by 0 bases, the J end by 10 bases, with 12 bases between. This CDR3 region has 14 residues. CDR3 region: CATSDLLGGREQFF. The CDR3 nucleotides are TGTGCCACCAGTGATTTGCTGGGGGGGCGAGAGCAGTTCTTC.

V is TRBV4-3 and J is TRBJ2-1; 9 nucleotides line up with TRBD2. With 2 bases clipped from V and 7 bases from J, the junction kept 12 bases outside the gene matches. This CDR3 has 17 residues. Germline lookup yields CDR1 LGHNA and CDR2 YSLEER. The CDR3 is CASSQPPGLAARNEQFF. The CDR3 DNA sequence: TGCGCCAGCAGCCAACCTCCGGGACTAGCCGCCAGGAATGAGCAGTTCTTC.

This clone appeared a single time. The rearrangement links TRBV30 to TRBJ2-1; D remains ambiguous. Per germline, CDR1 GTSNPN and CDR2 SVGIG (reference sequence). V lost 3 bases, J lost 3 bases, and 9 bases lay in between. The CDR3 has 13 residues. The DNA for the CDR3 is TGTGCCTGGAGCGCCACTGGCTACAATGAGCAGTTCTTC. Amino acid sequence: CAWSATGYNEQFF.

J is TRBJ1-5 and V is TRBV6-1, with 7 bases that match TRBD1. The length of the CDR3 is 15 residues. Germline CDR1 is MNHNS and CDR2 is SASEGT. The V gene end was trimmed by 0 bases and the J gene end by 4 bases; junction bases not matched to a gene: 3. CDR3 DNA: TGTGCCAGCAGTGAAGCGGGGACAGAGAATCAGCCCCAGCATTTT. Its protein is CASSEAGTENQPQHF.

The rearrangement joins TRBV3-1 (or the pseudogene TRBV3-2) to TRBJ2-3; a possible D gene is TRBD2 (5 bases). The CDR3 extends over 13 amino acids. The germline gives CDR1 LGHDT, CDR2 YNNKEL (reference sequence). With 4 bases removed from V and 1 base from J, the gap between germline ends came to 6 bases. The CDR3 DNA reads as TGTGCCAGCAGCCGGCGGGGCACAGATACGCAGTATTTT. This translates into CASSRRGTDTQYF.

V is TRBV7-2 and J is TRBJ2-5; the match to TRBD1 covers 9 bases. Trimming cost V 5 bases and J 3 bases; bases outside gene matches: 10. The germline V gene encodes CDR1 SGHTA and CDR2 FQGNSA. This CDR3 is built from 16 residues. Here the CDR3 DNA reads TGTGCCAGCAGCCATCGGACAGGGGAGGGTGAAGAGACCCAGTACTTC. Its translation is CASSHRTGEGEETQYF.

This clone has more than one count but fewer than ten. The chain couples TRBV28 to TRBJ2-5; 8 bases map to TRBD2. V lost 7 bases to trimming and J lost 5 bases; unmatched junction nucleotides: 12. The germline CDR1 and CDR2 sequences are MDHEN and SYDVKM. The CDR3 spans 15 residues. DNA of the CDR3: TGTGCCAGCACAACGTTAGCGGGGTTCCAGGAGACCCAGTACTTC. Its translation is CASTTLAGFQETQYF.

The chain is built from TRBV6-5 and TRBJ1-2, with TRBD1 matching 7 bases. Trimming at V came to 6 bases and at J to 3 bases, leaving 7 bases not matched to a gene. Looked up from germline, CDR1 is MNHEY and CDR2 is SVGAGI. The CDR3 is 14 amino acids. The CDR3 DNA is TGTGCCAGCAGCTCCCCGGGACAGTACTATGGCTACACCTTC. Residues: CASSSPGQYYGYTF.

For the CDR3, the DNA is TGCAGCGGGGTGACAGGGTACCAAGAGACCCAGTACTTC. This sequence encodes CSGVTGYQETQYF. The gene calls are TRBV29-1 and TRBJ2-5; 7 bases are a match to TRBD1. Germline V CDR1 and CDR2: SQVTM, ANQGSEA. V was pared by 7 bases and J by 0 bases, with 5 bases of the junction left unmatched. The CDR3 covers 13 residues.

The chain uses TRBV5-4 and TRBJ1-1; 7 nucleotides agree with TRBD1. V lost 6 bases, J lost 1 base, and 3 bases stayed unmatched. Germline assignment: CDR1 SGHNT and CDR2 YYREEE (reference sequence). The CDR3 is 13 amino acids. CDR3 residues: CASIRQGNTEAFF. The CDR3 DNA reads TGTGCCAGCATCCGACAGGGGAACACTGAAGCTTTCTTT.

V and J are TRBV2 and TRBJ1-5; possible D gene TRBD1, 5 bases. The CDR3 is made up of 13 amino acids. Germline V lookup: CDR1 SNHLY, CDR2 FYNNEI. V lost 7 bases to trimming and J lost 4 bases, with 11 bases between them. In DNA form, the CDR3 reads TGTGCCAGCATGGGAGGGGAAAATCAGCCCCAGCATTTT. It encodes CASMGGENQPQHF.

The rearrangement links TRBV6-5 to TRBJ2-5; 10 positions match TRBD1. This CDR3 has 15 amino acids. The germline gives CDR1 MNHEY, CDR2 SVGAGI. V was clipped by 0 bases and J by 7 bases; unmatched bases: 5. This CDR3 is CASSYSWDRGGTQYF. The CDR3 region has the DNA TGTGCCAGCAGTTACTCGTGGGACAGGGGTGGGACCCAGTACTTC.